The source of this T cell receptor beta chain is a study of PD-1 blockade in classical Hodgkin lymphoma. The study's findings and limits: Baseline diversity in complete responders resembled that of newly diagnosed patients. Newly diagnosed patients were said to have less baseline TCR diversity than healthy donors did.

Remarks on this clone: Its antigen is unknown.

Every one of the patients relapsed after autologous stem cell transplantation (brentuximab vedotin exposure was variable). Some clones are missing from TCRdb's copy, which holds only in-frame ones; the method was immunoSEQ multiplex PCR. This table has about 24,000 clones, more than 75% appearing once. From germline, CDR1 is LGHNT and CDR2 FRNRAP. The CDR3 has 15 residues. With 5 bases removed from V and 4 bases from J, the gap between germline ends came to 15 bases. The chain recombines TRBV12-5 with TRBJ2-1; weak D call: TRBD1 (6 bases). The receptor comes from a human donor with classical Hodgkin lymphoma. Sample: peripheral blood mononuclear cells (PBMCs), taken at baseline. CDR3 sequence (DNA): TGTGCTAGTGGTCAAGGACAGTCCCTTTACAATGAGCAGTTCTTC. Residues: CASGQGQSLYNEQFF.